Listed here is a single T cell receptor (beta chain). What this receptor recognizes is not known. No per-base quality is available; no much larger clone lies one base away. Libraries were made using the immunoSEQ multiplex PCR assay. As stored in TCRdb, this immuneACCESS dataset retains in-frame rearrangements with V and J assigned. A fraction of the clones does not appear; measured against another copy, unresolved V genes explain less than half of the discrepancy, and the remainder lacks a known reason. The sample table shows about 56,000 clones, and 90% are seen once. Jointly, the top ten make up less than 2.5% of the sample. The record originates from a study of T cell changes during pregnancy in multiple sclerosis (dated by TCRdb to between 2017 and 2020). Some background on the complete study: The study examined how the T cell repertoire changed over the course of pregnancy in women with multiple sclerosis.

V sheds 4 bases and J sheds 6 bases, leaving 12 bases between their ends. CDR1 SGHKS and CDR2 YYEKEE are derived from the germline V gene (reference sequence). There are 13 amino acids in the CDR3, from cysteine to phenylalanine inclusive. Of all the DNA, just the CDR3 is kept, 39 bases in frame from base 1. Sequencing used peripheral blood, obtained in the first trimester of pregnancy. The chain is encoded by TRBV5-5 joined to TRBJ2-3; the D gene assignment is ambiguous. The TCR originated in a female donor in good health, enrolled as a control in a pregnancy study. The DNA sequence is TGTGCCAGCAGCCCTCCCCCTTCGGATACGCAGTATTTT. This translates into CASSPPPSDTQYF.